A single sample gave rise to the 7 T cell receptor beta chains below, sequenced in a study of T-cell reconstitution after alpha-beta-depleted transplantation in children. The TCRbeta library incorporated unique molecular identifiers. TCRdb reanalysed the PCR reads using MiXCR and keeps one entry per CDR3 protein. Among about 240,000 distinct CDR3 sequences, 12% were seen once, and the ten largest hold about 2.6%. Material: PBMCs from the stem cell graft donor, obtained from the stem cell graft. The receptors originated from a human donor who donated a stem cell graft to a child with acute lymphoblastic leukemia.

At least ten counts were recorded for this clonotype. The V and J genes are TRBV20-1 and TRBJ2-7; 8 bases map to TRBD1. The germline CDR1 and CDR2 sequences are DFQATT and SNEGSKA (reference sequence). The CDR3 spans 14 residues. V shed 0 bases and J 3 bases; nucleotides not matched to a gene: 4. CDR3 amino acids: CSARDTGGFYEQYF. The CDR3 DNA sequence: TGCAGTGCTAGAGATACAGGGGGATTCTACGAGCAGTACTTC.

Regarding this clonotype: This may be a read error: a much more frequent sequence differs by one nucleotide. CDR3: CSARDDIAGGEAFF. The CDR3 bases are TGCAGTGCTAGAGACGACATTGCAGGGGGTGAAGCTTTCTTT. The chain uses TRBV20-1 and TRBJ1-1, with 7 bases lining up with TRBD1. CDR1 and CDR2 from the germline V gene are DFQATT and SNEGSKA (reference sequence). Trimming removed 0 bases from V and 7 bases from J; junction bases left unmatched: 8. The CDR3 covers 14 residues.

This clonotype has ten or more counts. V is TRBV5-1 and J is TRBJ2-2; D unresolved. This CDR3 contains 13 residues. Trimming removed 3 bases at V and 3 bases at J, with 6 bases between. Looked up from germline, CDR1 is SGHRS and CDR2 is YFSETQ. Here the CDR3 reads CASSSSDTGELFF. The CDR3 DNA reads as TGCGCCAGCAGCTCCTCAGACACCGGGGAGCTGTTTTTT.

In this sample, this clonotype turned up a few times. For the CDR3, the DNA is TGTGCCAGTACCAGCGGGGGTTTGTACAATGAGCAGTTCTTC. Translation: CASTSGGLYNEQFF. This chain connects TRBV19 to TRBJ2-1; 8 bases line up with TRBD2. Trimming removed 7 bases from V and 4 bases from J; junction bases left unmatched: 6. The CDR3 has 14 amino acids. Germline CDR1 and CDR2: LNHDA and SQIVND (reference sequence). Based on the CDR3 plus reference TRBV19 and TRBJ2-1, the full variable domain is DGGITQSPKYLFRKEGQNVTLSCEQNLNHDAMYWYRQDPGQGLRLIYYSQIVNDFQKGDIAEGYSVSREKKESFPLTVTSAQKNPTAFYLCASTSGGLYNEQFFGPGTRLTVL.

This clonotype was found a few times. The CDR3 DNA reads as TGTGCCAGCAGTTACTCGAGACAGGCCAATCAGCCCCAGCATTTT. Translated: CASSYSRQANQPQHF. V gene TRBV6-5 combines with J gene TRBJ1-5, with D maybe TRBD1 (6 bases). V shed 0 bases and J shed 3 bases, with 9 bases lying between them. This CDR3 is 15 amino acids long. CDR1 and CDR2 (germline): MNHEY, SVGAGI.

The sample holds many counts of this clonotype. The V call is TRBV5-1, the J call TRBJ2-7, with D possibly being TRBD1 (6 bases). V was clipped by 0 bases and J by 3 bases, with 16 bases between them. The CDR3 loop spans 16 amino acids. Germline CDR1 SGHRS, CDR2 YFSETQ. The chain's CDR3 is CASSLANLGGGYEQYF. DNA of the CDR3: TGCGCCAGCAGCTTGGCTAATCTAGGGGGTGGCTACGAGCAGTACTTC.

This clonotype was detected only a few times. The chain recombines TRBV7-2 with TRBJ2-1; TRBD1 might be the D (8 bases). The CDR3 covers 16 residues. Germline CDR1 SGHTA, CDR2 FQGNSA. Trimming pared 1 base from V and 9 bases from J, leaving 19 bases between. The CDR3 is CASSLEYRGGFSEQFF. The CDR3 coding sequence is TGTGCCAGCAGCTTAGAGTACAGGGGGGGGTTTAGTGAGCAGTTCTTC.